This entry lists 28 T cell receptor beta chains sequenced from one sample in a study of spatial heterogeneity in lung cancer. One entry per CDR3 protein results from TCRdb running MiXCR on the 5' RACE reads. Found here are about 6,900 distinct CDR3 sequences, over 5% of them singletons; the top ten hold approximately 8.1%. The time point was: sample taken at primary tumor resection. Frozen PBMC, nontumor lung or tumor provided whole RNA, which was sequenced unsorted. Sample: normal lung tissue next to the tumor, taken at surgery. These receptors were collected from a female donor with early-stage non-small cell lung cancer.

This clonotype counts as medium-sized. Within a library made for alpha chains, this beta chain is off target, and its count is uninformative. This sequence joins TRBV3-1 and TRBJ1-1; D perhaps matches TRBD1 (6 bases). Per germline, CDR1 LGHDT and CDR2 YNNKEL (reference sequence). The CDR3 spans 16 residues. V lost 4 bases and J lost 1, with 16 bases in between. The CDR3 DNA follows: TGTGCCAGCAGCCTCCCCAGGGGAGGCGCGAACACTGAAGCTTTCTTT. Residues: CASSLPRGGANTEAFF.

In this sample, this clonotype turned up many times. This beta chain is an off-target read within a library intended for alpha chains, so its frequency means little. The chain links TRBV6-5 to TRBJ1-6, with D uncertain. V lost 5 bases, J lost 8 bases, and 16 bases lay in between. Per germline, CDR1 MNHEY and CDR2 SVGAGI. This CDR3 has 15 residues. The CDR3 spells CASSRTQANHSPLHF. CDR3 bases: TGTGCCAGCAGTCGAACTCAGGCAAACCATTCACCCCTCCACTTT.

The table lists this clonotype with many counts. As an off-target read in a library built for alpha chains, this beta chain has a frequency of little significance. The chain employs TRBV7-9 and TRBJ1-4; 7 nucleotides agree with TRBD1. This CDR3 has 14 amino acids. Germline CDR1 and CDR2: SEHNR and FQNEAQ (reference sequence). V gave up 5 bases and J gave up 4 bases; unmatched junction bases: 4. The CDR3 protein is CASSPTGNNEKLFF. Here the CDR3 DNA reads TGTGCCAGCAGCCCGACAGGGAATAATGAAAAACTGTTTTTT.

This clonotype came up many times. This beta chain is a stray sequence in a library constructed for alpha chains; its clone size is not meaningful. The V call is TRBV9, the J call TRBJ2-2; no definite D call. The CDR3 extends over 16 amino acids. The germline V gene has CDR1 SGDLS and CDR2 YYNGEE. With 0 bases removed from V and 4 bases from J, the gap between germline ends came to 13 bases. The CDR3 bases are TGTGCCAGCAGCGTAGGGGTTGGGGTATCCACCGGGGAGCTGTTTTTT. This translates into CASSVGVGVSTGELFF.

This clonotype occurred many times. Because the library targeted alpha chains, this beta chain is an off-target read whose size means little. The chain employs TRBV10-3 and TRBJ2-1, with 7 bases that match TRBD2. The CDR3 spans 15 residues. In germline, CDR1 is ENHRY, CDR2 SYGVKD. V shed 10 bases, J shed 7 bases, and the junction held 16 bases outside the gene matches. The CDR3 region is CATRTPGLETNEQFF. CDR3 coding DNA: TGTGCCACCCGTACCCCTGGACTAGAAACAAATGAGCAGTTCTTC.

This clonotype has ten or more counts. This beta chain is an unintended read in a library built for alpha chains; its size means little. The chain carries TRBV29-1 and TRBJ2-3, with no clear D. This CDR3 is 12 amino acids long. Per germline, CDR1 SQVTM and CDR2 ANQGSEA. The germline V and J ends were trimmed by 6 bases and 3 bases, with 10 bases remaining between them. The CDR3 DNA sequence: TGCAGCGTGACCAAAGATACAGATACGCAGTATTTT. Translating gives CSVTKDTDTQYF.

This clonotype qualifies as medium-sized (0.01 to 0.1%). This beta chain is a stray read from a library made for alpha chains; its abundance is not meaningful. V is TRBV29-1 and J is TRBJ2-1, with D maybe TRBD2 (5 bases). CDR3 length equals 14 residues. Germline assignment: CDR1 SQVTM and CDR2 ANQGSEA. Trimming removed 3 bases at V and 3 bases at J, with 12 bases between. Written as DNA, the CDR3 is TGCAGCGTTGATGTGCGACTACTCTACAATGAGCAGTTCTTC. Translation gives CSVDVRLLYNEQFF.

Regarding this clonotype: For a library built for alpha chains, this beta chain is a stray read; little rests on its size. The J gene is TRBJ1-2, the V gene TRBV29-1, with TRBD1 as a possible D gene (6 bases). Germline V gene lookup returns CDR1 SQVTM and CDR2 ANQGSEA. Trimming cost V 4 bases and J 1 base, with 25 bases left between them. The CDR3 covers 18 residues. CDR3 nucleotides: TGCAGCGTTGCTTATAAAAAGATCTCGGACAGCTTTAACTATGGCTACACCTTC. Translating it yields CSVAYKKISDSFNYGYTF.

Notes on this clonotype: This beta chain slipped into a library made for alpha chains as a stray read, so its size is not meaningful. The chain recombines TRBV6-6 with TRBJ2-7; no firm D call. CDR1 MNHNY and CDR2 SVGAGI come from the germline V gene (reference sequence). Trimming cost V 7 bases and J 6 bases, with 16 bases left between them. CDR3 length: 13 amino acids. This chain's CDR3 is CASTDPPYLEQYF. The CDR3 DNA is TGTGCCAGCACCGACCCCCCTTATCTCGAGCAGTACTTC.

This clonotype was seen repeatedly, ten times or more. As an off-target read in a library built for alpha chains, this beta chain has a frequency of little significance. The genes are TRBV19 and TRBJ2-3; perhaps D is TRBD1 or TRBD2 (6 bases each). This CDR3 spans 17 amino acids. The V end lost 1 base, the J end lost 1 base, and 15 bases lay between the germline ends. Germline V gene lookup returns CDR1 LNHDA and CDR2 SQIVND (reference sequence). The CDR3 bases are TGTGCCAGTAGTATAGCCTGGGGGGCGCGGGGCACAGATACGCAGTATTTT. Protein sequence: CASSIAWGARGTDTQYF.

The sample holds many counts of this clonotype. As an off-target read in a library built for alpha chains, this beta chain has a frequency of little significance. The gene calls are TRBV7-6 and TRBJ2-2; D is perhaps TRBD1 (5 bases). CDR3 length: 19 amino acids. V was clipped by 1 base and J by 5 bases, with 23 bases between them. Looked up from germline, CDR1 is SGHVS and CDR2 is FNYEAQ. The chain's CDR3 is CASSLGRIKRPGATGELFF. The CDR3 DNA sequence: TGTGCCAGCAGCTTAGGGCGCATAAAACGCCCTGGGGCAACCGGGGAGCTGTTTTTT.

For this clonotype: This beta chain is a stray read from a library made for alpha chains; its abundance is not meaningful. V gene TRBV12-3 or TRBV12-4 combines with J gene TRBJ1-5; D unclear. Trimming left V 2 bases short and J 1 base short, with 3 bases between. The CDR3 has 13 amino acids. The CDR3 loop reads CASSLNSNQPQHF. Here the CDR3 DNA reads TGTGCCAGCAGTTTAAACAGCAATCAGCCCCAGCATTTT.

By share, this clonotype counts as medium-sized (0.01 to 0.1%). This beta chain turned up in a library designed for alpha chains; as an off-target read, its abundance says little. The V and J genes are TRBV5-6 and TRBJ1-5; D uncertain. The germline CDR1 and CDR2 sequences are SGHDT and YYEEEE. The CDR3 extends over 14 amino acids. With 1 base removed from V and 7 bases from J, the gap between germline ends came to 12 bases. The CDR3 nucleotides are TGTGCCAGCAGCTTGTTGGCAAGTGCGCAGCCCCAGCATTTT. Its protein product is CASSLLASAQPQHF.

This clonotype was recorded many times. Being off target in a library aimed at alpha chains, this beta chain has a size of little meaning. The V and J genes are TRBV7-2 and TRBJ1-5; D unresolved. Germline loops: CDR1 SGHTA, CDR2 FQGNSA. CDR3 length: 13 amino acids. Trimming pared 5 bases from V and 0 bases from J, leaving 5 bases between. CDR3 coding DNA: TGTGCCAGCAGCAGCTATAGCAATCAGCCCCAGCATTTT. Amino acid sequence: CASSSYSNQPQHF.

By its share, this clonotype is medium-sized. This beta chain slipped into a library made for alpha chains as a stray read, so its size is not meaningful. The rearrangement uses TRBV7-3 and TRBJ2-5; D assignment may be TRBD1 or TRBD2 (5 bases each). CDR3 length: 15 amino acids. Between the trimmed V and J ends, which lost 5 bases and 3 bases, there was a span of 16 bases. Germline CDR1 is SGHTA and CDR2 is FQGTGA. Here the CDR3 reads CASSLSGLGEETQYF. The CDR3 DNA reads TGTGCCAGCAGCCTCTCGGGGCTCGGGGAAGAGACCCAGTACTTC.

In its sample, this clonotype was seen many times. The library was prepared for alpha chains; this beta chain is a stray read, so its frequency means little. This sequence joins TRBV20-1 and TRBJ2-7; TRBD2 matches 10 bases. Unmatched junction bases numbered 10, after V lost 0 bases and J lost 2 bases. This CDR3 spans 17 amino acids. The germline CDR1 and CDR2 sequences are DFQATT and SNEGSKA (reference sequence). CDR3 sequence reads: CSARDRTSGQITYEQYF. DNA of the CDR3: TGCAGTGCTAGAGACAGGACTAGCGGTCAGATTACCTACGAGCAGTACTTC.

This clonotype was detected many times. Because this beta chain is a stray read in a library intended to capture alpha chains, its abundance should not be given much weight. This chain joins TRBV5-1 and TRBJ1-2; 7 nucleotides match TRBD1. J lost 4 bases, V lost 0 bases, and 15 bases had no gene match. The germline gives CDR1 SGHRS, CDR2 YFSETQ. CDR3 size: 18 residues. The CDR3 protein is CASSLASGLMTGLYGYTF. CDR3 bases: TGCGCCAGCAGCTTGGCCTCAGGACTAATGACAGGGCTCTATGGCTACACCTTC.

This clonotype qualifies as medium-sized (0.01 to 0.1%). Since it is a stray read in a library aimed at alpha chains, this beta chain has a size that is not meaningful. The chain recombines TRBV5-6 with TRBJ2-3; 10 bases are shared with TRBD2. With 1 base clipped from V and 4 bases from J, the junction kept 3 bases outside the gene matches. Germline loops: CDR1 SGHDT, CDR2 YYEEEE. CDR3 length equals 15 residues. CDR3 sequence reads: CASSLRSGRADTQYF. Here the CDR3 DNA reads TGTGCCAGCAGCTTGAGAAGCGGGAGGGCAGATACGCAGTATTTT.

Regarding this clonotype: This beta chain appears as a stray read in a library generated for alpha chains; its size is not informative. J is TRBJ2-1 and V is TRBV25-1, with TRBD2 identical over 7 bases. The CDR3 contains 15 residues. Germline V CDR1 and CDR2: MGHDK, SYGVNS. After removal of 7 bases from V and 0 bases from J, the junction contained 6 bases not matched to a gene. The chain's CDR3 is CASNTGGSSYNEQFF. As DNA, the CDR3 is TGTGCCAGCAACACCGGGGGGAGCTCCTACAATGAGCAGTTCTTC.

Judged by abundance, this clonotype is medium-sized. The library was built for alpha chains, so this beta chain is an off-target read and its size means little. V and J are TRBV28 and TRBJ1-4; 7 bases align to TRBD1. Looked up from germline, CDR1 is MDHEN and CDR2 is SYDVKM. The CDR3 covers 13 residues. Germline trimming cut 5 bases from V and 8 bases from J; bases unmatched to any gene: 5. The CDR3 DNA is TGTGCCAGCAGTCACAGGGGCGGGGAAAAACTGTTTTTT. This gives the protein CASSHRGGEKLFF.

This clonotype was counted ten times or more. Since the library was made to target alpha chains, this beta chain is a stray read and its abundance is not meaningful. The chain has TRBV4-2 and TRBJ2-1; 8 bases are a match to TRBD2. V dropped 1 base and J dropped 9; count of bases not matched to a gene: 8. CDR1 LGHNA and CDR2 YNFKEQ come from the germline V gene. The CDR3 loop spans 15 amino acids. DNA of the CDR3: TGTGCCAGCAGCCAAGGGGGACTAGACAAGCCTGAGCAGTTCTTC. This sequence encodes CASSQGGLDKPEQFF.

A word on this clonotype: A library prepared for alpha chains yielded this beta chain as an off-target read; its size is of little meaning. The rearrangement joins TRBV7-8 to TRBJ2-7; the D is unclear. The CDR3 spans 15 residues. The germline V gene encodes CDR1 SGHVS and CDR2 FQNEAQ. V gave up 1 base and J gave up 0 bases, with 10 bases separating them. This CDR3 reads CASSLVAASSYEQYF. CDR3 nucleotides: TGTGCCAGCAGCTTAGTTGCTGCCAGCTCCTACGAGCAGTACTTC.

This clonotype was recorded a few times. With the library built for alpha chains, this beta chain is off target and its frequency is not meaningful. This sequence joins TRBV24-1 and TRBJ2-3, with a tentative D call TRBD1 (5 bases). The CDR3 consists of 15 residues. V gave up 4 bases and J gave up 3 bases, with 13 bases separating them. Germline CDR1 and CDR2: KGHDR and SFDVKD. CDR3 sequence (DNA): TGTGCCACCAGTGAGAAAGGGGCCATGACAGATACGCAGTATTTT. Translated: CATSEKGAMTDTQYF.

In its sample, this clonotype was seen many times. This beta chain turned up in a library designed for alpha chains; as an off-target read, its abundance says little. The gene calls are TRBV18 and TRBJ2-5; D gene uncertain. Per germline, CDR1 KGHSH and CDR2 LQKENI. The V gene lost 3 bases and the J gene lost 5 bases, with 10 bases spanning the gap. The CDR3 is 13 amino acids. The CDR3 region has the DNA TGTGCCAGCTCACCGCGTCCCGGGGAGACCCAGTACTTC. Translated, it gives CASSPRPGETQYF.

This clonotype was seen ten or more times. A library prepared for alpha chains yielded this beta chain as an off-target read; its size is of little meaning. This chain joins TRBV7-9 and TRBJ2-3, with D perhaps TRBD1 (6 bases). CDR1 and CDR2 from the germline V gene are SEHNR and FQNEAQ (reference sequence). The CDR3 covers 13 residues. The V end lost 4 bases, the J end lost 5 bases, and 10 bases lay between the germline ends. DNA for the CDR3: TGTGCCAGCAGCTCGATGGGACAAGATACGCAGTATTTT. As protein: CASSSMGQDTQYF. The full variable domain, with the rest looked up from reference TRBV7-9 and TRBJ2-3, is DTGVSQNPRHKITKRGQNVTFRCDPISEHNRLYWYRQTLGQGPEFLTYFQNEAQLEKSRLLSDRFSAERPKGSFSTLEIQRTEQGDSAMYLCASSSMGQDTQYFGPGTRLTVL.

This clonotype has at least ten counts. This beta chain is an unintended read in a library built for alpha chains; its size means little. V gene TRBV5-4 combines with J gene TRBJ2-3, with D perhaps assigned TRBD1 or TRBD2 (5 bases each). Germline loops: CDR1 SGHNT, CDR2 YYREEE (reference sequence). The CDR3 length is 17 residues. V was clipped by 2 bases and J by 4 bases, with 20 bases between them. The CDR3 reads CASSLGVSSQGADTQYF. Written as DNA, the CDR3 is TGTGCCAGCAGCTTAGGCGTGTCTAGCCAAGGGGCAGATACGCAGTATTTT.

This clonotype showed up many times. Found in a library prepared for alpha chains, this beta chain is an off-target read, and its abundance has little meaning. The chain combines TRBV5-1 with TRBJ2-7, with D hard to call. CDR1 and CDR2 (germline): SGHRS, YFSETQ. Trimming removed 6 bases from V and 5 bases from J, with 9 bases in between. This CDR3 is 11 amino acids long. The CDR3 here is CASMDGDEQYF. The CDR3 region has the DNA TGCGCCAGCATGGACGGAGACGAGCAGTACTTC. Drawing the rest from reference TRBV5-1 and TRBJ2-7, the complete variable domain is KAGVTQTPRYLIKTRGQQVTLSCSPISGHRSVSWYQQTPGQGLQFLFEYFSETQRNKGNFPGRFSGRQFSNSRSEMNVSTLELGDSALYLCASMDGDEQYFGPGTRLTVT.

Concerning this clonotype itself: In a library made to pick up alpha chains, this beta chain is a stray read with a size that means little. The genes are TRBV20-1 and TRBJ2-2, with D possibly matching TRBD1 (6 bases). CDR3 length equals 15 residues. V was trimmed by 1 base and J by 4 bases, leaving 13 bases between them. Germline CDR1 is DFQATT and CDR2 is SNEGSKA (reference sequence). The CDR3 sequence: CSARGTGHITGELFF. CDR3 coding DNA: TGCAGTGCTAGAGGGACGGGACACATCACCGGGGAGCTGTTTTTT.